The 12 T cell receptor beta chains below come from one sample, sequenced in a study of T cells after yellow fever vaccination. One entry per CDR3 protein, called by TCRdb with MiXCR from the 5' RACE reads. The repertoire holds hundreds of thousands of distinct CDR3 sequences, with roughly 17% as singletons. This sample comprised PBMCs, obtained around 5 days after the first yellow fever vaccination. These receptors all stem from a man younger than 35 who received the YFV17D yellow fever vaccine.

The chain joins TRBV6-5 to TRBJ2-7; D gene ambiguous. The CDR3 runs 12 residues. CDR1 is MNHEY, CDR2 SVGAGI, per germline. V was shortened by 9 bases and J by 5 bases, with 14 bases between the two germline ends. The CDR3 sequence is CASQMVPHEQYF. The CDR3 DNA reads as TGTGCCAGTCAGATGGTCCCACACGAGCAGTACTTC.

This clonotype has just a few counts. The chain employs TRBV7-8 and TRBJ2-6; 9 bases are shared with TRBD2. This CDR3 region has 18 residues. CDR1 SGHVS and CDR2 FQNEAQ come from the germline V gene. V was clipped by 5 bases and J by 0 bases; unmatched bases: 8. CDR3 in DNA: TGTGCCAGCAGCGACAGACTAGCGGTGCGCTCTGGGGCCAACGTCCTGACTTTC. Amino acid sequence: CASSDRLAVRSGANVLTF.

This clonotype was detected ten times or more. The V call is TRBV20-1, the J call TRBJ2-4, with D unclear. Trimming left V 3 bases short and J 8 bases short, with 14 bases between. CDR1 and CDR2 from the germline V gene are DFQATT and SNEGSKA (reference sequence). CDR3 length: 13 residues. The CDR3 sequence is CSASSEAAYIQYF. As DNA, the CDR3 is TGCAGTGCTAGCTCAGAGGCCGCGTACATTCAGTACTTC.

This clonotype appeared a few times. This chain joins TRBV5-6 and TRBJ2-3; 9 nucleotides match TRBD2. V lost 0 bases to trimming and J lost 9 bases; unmatched junction nucleotides: 8. CDR1 SGHDT and CDR2 YYEEEE come from the germline V gene. This CDR3 has 15 residues. CDR3 protein: CASSLGGGGAWTQYF. The DNA of the CDR3 is TGTGCCAGCAGCTTGGGAGGCGGGGGGGCGTGGACGCAGTATTTT.

This clonotype appeared a few times. The chain is built from TRBV5-1 and TRBJ1-1; a weak D match, TRBD1 (5 bases). CDR3 size: 14 residues. Germline V CDR1 and CDR2: SGHRS, YFSETQ. V dropped 1 base and J dropped 4 bases, with 11 bases sitting between them. Here the CDR3 reads CASSLQGFGTEAFF. CDR3 sequence (DNA): TGCGCCAGCAGCTTGCAGGGCTTCGGCACTGAAGCTTTCTTT.

This chain links TRBV7-2 with TRBJ2-7; maybe TRBD2 (5 bases). The CDR3 consists of 15 residues. Trimming removed 1 base from V and 7 bases from J, with 17 bases in between. Germline lookup yields CDR1 SGHTA and CDR2 FQGNSA. CDR3 DNA: TGTGCCAGCAGCTTAGTTTCGGGAAATATTCTTGAGCAGTACTTC. Residues: CASSLVSGNILEQYF.

The CDR3: CASSLPGEFGVADTQYF. Written as DNA, the CDR3 is TGTGCCAGCAGTTTACCCGGGGAATTCGGAGTCGCAGATACGCAGTATTTT. The genes are TRBV28 and TRBJ2-3; possible D gene TRBD2, 5 bases. With 2 bases removed from V and 4 bases from J, the gap between germline ends came to 19 bases. Germline V lookup: CDR1 MDHEN, CDR2 SYDVKM. The CDR3 runs 17 residues. Drawing the rest from reference TRBV28 and TRBJ2-3, the complete variable domain is DVKVTQSSRYLVKRTGEKVFLECVQDMDHENMFWYRQDPGLGLRLIYFSYDVKMKEKGDIPEGYSVSREKKERFSLILESASTNQTSMYLCASSLPGEFGVADTQYFGPGTRLTVL.

V gene TRBV20-1 combines with J gene TRBJ1-2, with TRBD1 identical over 9 bases. This CDR3 contains 12 residues. V trimming: 3 bases; J trimming: 5 bases; junction bases outside the gene matches: 1. Germline loops: CDR1 DFQATT, CDR2 SNEGSKA (reference sequence). In DNA form, the CDR3 reads TGCAGTGCTAGGGACAGGGGTTATGGCTACACCTTC. Its translation is CSARDRGYGYTF.

The chain is built from TRBV11-1 and TRBJ2-2; possible D gene TRBD1, 5 bases. CDR1 and CDR2 (germline): SGHAT, FQDESV (reference sequence). V lost 3 bases and J 5 bases, leaving 10 bases between the germline ends. This CDR3 has 14 residues. DNA for the CDR3: TGTGCCAGCAGCTTCCTCAGACAGACCGGGGAGCTGTTTTTT. It encodes CASSFLRQTGELFF.

This clonotype was counted a few times. This chain uses TRBV4-1 with TRBJ2-7; D might be TRBD1 (6 bases). Trimming removed 1 base at V and 2 bases at J, with 9 bases between. CDR3 length: 14 residues. CDR1 is MGHRA, CDR2 YSYEKL, per germline. This chain's CDR3 is CASSQGRGPYEQYV. The CDR3 DNA reads as TGCGCCAGCAGCCAAGGCAGGGGACCCTACGAGCAGTACGTC.

This clonotype was counted between two and nine times. The V call is TRBV5-1, the J call TRBJ2-1, with D unclear. Trimming took off 0 bases at V and 10 bases at J, with 11 bases between the two ends. Germline CDR1 and CDR2: SGHRS and YFSETQ. The CDR3 extends over 13 amino acids. CDR3 bases: TGCGCCAGCAGCTTGGGCAAGCCGTGGGAGCAGTTCTTC. Translating it yields CASSLGKPWEQFF.

As concerns this clonotype: A junction end diverges from the germline sequence, so it may reflect a read error. The chain has TRBV11-2 and TRBJ2-1, with D possibly matching TRBD2 (5 bases). The CDR3 contains 17 residues. Germline V gene lookup returns CDR1 SGHAT and CDR2 FQNNGV. The CDR3 here is CASSLGSSWSSHNEQFF. As DNA, the CDR3 is TGTGCCAGCAGCTTAGGTTCTAGCTGGAGCTCCCACAATGAGCAGTTCTTC. Supplemented by reference TRBV11-2 and TRBJ2-1, the full variable domain reads EAGVAQSPRYKIIEKRQSVAFWCNPISGHATLYWYQQILGQGPKLLIQFQNNGVVDDSQLPKDRFSAERLKGVDSTLKIQPAKLEDSAVYLCASSLGSSWSSHNEQFFGPGTRLTVL.